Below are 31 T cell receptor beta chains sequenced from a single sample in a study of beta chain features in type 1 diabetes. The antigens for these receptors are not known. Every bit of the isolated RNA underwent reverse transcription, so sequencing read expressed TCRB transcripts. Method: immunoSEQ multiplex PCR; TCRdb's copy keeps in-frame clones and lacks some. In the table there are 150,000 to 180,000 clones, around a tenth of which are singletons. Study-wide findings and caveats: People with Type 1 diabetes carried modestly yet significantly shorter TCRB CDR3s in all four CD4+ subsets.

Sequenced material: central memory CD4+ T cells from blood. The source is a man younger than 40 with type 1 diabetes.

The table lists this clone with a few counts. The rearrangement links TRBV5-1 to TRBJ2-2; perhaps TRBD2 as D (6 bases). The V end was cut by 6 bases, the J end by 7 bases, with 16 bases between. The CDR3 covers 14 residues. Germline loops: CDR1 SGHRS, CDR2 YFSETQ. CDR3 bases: TGCGCCAGCACCTACGGGACTCGAGGCGGGGAGCTGTTTTTT. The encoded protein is CASTYGTRGGELFF. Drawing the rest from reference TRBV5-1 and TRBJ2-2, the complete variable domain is KAGVTQTPRYLIKTRGQQVTLSCSPISGHRSVSWYQQTPGQGLQFLFEYFSETQRNKGNFPGRFSGRQFSNSRSEMNVSTLELGDSALYLCASTYGTRGGELFFGEGSRLTVL.

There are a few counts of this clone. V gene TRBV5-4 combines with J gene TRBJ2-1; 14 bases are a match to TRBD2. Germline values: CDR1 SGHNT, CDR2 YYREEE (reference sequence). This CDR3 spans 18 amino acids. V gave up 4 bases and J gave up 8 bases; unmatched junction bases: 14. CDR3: CASSGGRLAGGSWDEQFF. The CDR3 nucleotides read TGTGCCAGCAGCGGGGGACGACTAGCGGGAGGGAGCTGGGATGAGCAGTTCTTC.

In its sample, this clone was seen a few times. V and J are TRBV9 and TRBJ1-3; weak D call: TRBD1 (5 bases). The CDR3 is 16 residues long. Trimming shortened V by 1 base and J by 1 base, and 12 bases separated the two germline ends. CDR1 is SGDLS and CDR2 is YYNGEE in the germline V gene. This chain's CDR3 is CASSVTGQGSGNTIYF. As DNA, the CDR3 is TGTGCCAGCAGCGTAACCGGGCAGGGATCTGGAAACACCATATATTTT.

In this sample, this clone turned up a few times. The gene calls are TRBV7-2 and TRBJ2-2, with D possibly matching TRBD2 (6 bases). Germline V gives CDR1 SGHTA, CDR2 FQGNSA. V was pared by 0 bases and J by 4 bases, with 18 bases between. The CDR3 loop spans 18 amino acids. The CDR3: CASSLALAPRVGTGELFF. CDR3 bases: TGTGCCAGCAGCTTAGCGCTAGCGCCACGGGTGGGCACCGGGGAGCTGTTTTTT.

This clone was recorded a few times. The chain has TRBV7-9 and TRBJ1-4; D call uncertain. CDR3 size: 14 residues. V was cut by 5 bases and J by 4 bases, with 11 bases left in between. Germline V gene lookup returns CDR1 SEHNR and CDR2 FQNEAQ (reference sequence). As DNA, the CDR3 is TGTGCCAGCAGCCGAAGCGTTAATAATGAAAAACTGTTTTTT. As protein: CASSRSVNNEKLFF.

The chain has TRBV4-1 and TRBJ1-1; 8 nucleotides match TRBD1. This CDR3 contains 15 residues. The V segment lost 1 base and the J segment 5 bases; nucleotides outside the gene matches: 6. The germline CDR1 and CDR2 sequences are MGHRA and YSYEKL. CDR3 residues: CASSQADRGATEAFF. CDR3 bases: TGCGCCAGCAGCCAAGCTGACAGGGGTGCTACTGAAGCTTTCTTT.

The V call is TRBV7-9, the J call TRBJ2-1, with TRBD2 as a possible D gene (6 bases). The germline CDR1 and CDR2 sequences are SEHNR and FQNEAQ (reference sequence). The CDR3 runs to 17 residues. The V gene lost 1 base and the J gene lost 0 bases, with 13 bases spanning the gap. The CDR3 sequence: CASSLGAGLSSYNEQFF. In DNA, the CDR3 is TGTGCCAGCAGCTTAGGTGCGGGGTTGAGCTCCTACAATGAGCAGTTCTTC.

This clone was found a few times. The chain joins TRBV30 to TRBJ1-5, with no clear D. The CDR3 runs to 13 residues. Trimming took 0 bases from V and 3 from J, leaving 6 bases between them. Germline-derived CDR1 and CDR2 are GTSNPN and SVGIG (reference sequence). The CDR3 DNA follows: TGTGCCTGGAGTGTACTAGACAATCAGCCCCAGCATTTT. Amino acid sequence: CAWSVLDNQPQHF.

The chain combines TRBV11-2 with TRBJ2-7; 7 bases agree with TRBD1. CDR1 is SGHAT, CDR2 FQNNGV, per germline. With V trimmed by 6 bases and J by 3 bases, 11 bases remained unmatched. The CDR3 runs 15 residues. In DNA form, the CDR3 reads TGTGCCAGCAGTCCGATTCGGGACAGTTTCTACGAGCAGTACTTC. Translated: CASSPIRDSFYEQYF.

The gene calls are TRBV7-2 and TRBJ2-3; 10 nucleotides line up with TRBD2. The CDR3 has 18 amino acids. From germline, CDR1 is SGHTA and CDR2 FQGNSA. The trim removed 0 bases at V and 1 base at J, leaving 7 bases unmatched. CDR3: CASSLAVLAGVGTDTQYF. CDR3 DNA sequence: TGTGCCAGCAGCTTAGCGGTTCTAGCGGGAGTGGGCACAGATACGCAGTATTTT.

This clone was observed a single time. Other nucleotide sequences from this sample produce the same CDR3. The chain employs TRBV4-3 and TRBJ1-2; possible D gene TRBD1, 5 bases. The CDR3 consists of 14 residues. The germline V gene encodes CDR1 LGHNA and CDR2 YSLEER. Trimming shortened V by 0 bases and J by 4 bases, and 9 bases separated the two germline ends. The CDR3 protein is CASSQDQGSYGYTF. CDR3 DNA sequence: TGCGCCAGCAGCCAAGACCAGGGATCCTATGGCTACACCTTC.

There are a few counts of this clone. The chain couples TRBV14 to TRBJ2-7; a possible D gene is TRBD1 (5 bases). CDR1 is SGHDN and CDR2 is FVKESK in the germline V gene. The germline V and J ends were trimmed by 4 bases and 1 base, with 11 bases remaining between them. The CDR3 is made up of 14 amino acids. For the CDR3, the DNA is TGTGCCAGCAGCCGACAGACTGTTTCCTACGAGCAGTACTTC. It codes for CASSRQTVSYEQYF.

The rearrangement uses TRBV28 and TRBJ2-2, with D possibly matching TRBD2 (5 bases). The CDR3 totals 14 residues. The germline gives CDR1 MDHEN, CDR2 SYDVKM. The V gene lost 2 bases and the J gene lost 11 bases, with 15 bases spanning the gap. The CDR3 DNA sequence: TGTGCCAGCAGTTTAACCCGGAATCGGGGAGAGCTGTTTTTT. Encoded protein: CASSLTRNRGELFF.

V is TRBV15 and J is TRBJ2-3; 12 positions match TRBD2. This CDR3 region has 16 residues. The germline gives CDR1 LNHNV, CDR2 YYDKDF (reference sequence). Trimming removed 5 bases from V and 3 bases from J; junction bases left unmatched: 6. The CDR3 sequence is CATSGLTSGRTDTQYF. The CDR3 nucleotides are TGTGCCACCAGCGGATTGACTAGCGGGAGAACAGATACGCAGTATTTT. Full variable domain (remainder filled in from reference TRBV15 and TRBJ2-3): DAMVIQNPRYQVTQFGKPVTLSCSQTLNHNVMYWYQQKSSQAPKLLFHYYDKDFNNEADTPDNFQSRRPNTSFCFLDIRSPGLGDTAMYLCATSGLTSGRTDTQYFGPGTRLTVL.

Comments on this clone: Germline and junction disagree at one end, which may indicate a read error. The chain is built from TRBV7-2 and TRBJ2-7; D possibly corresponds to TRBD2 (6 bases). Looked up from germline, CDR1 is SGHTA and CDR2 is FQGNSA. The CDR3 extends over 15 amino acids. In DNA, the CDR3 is TGCGCCAGCAGCCGGATCGGGGGAAGCGCCTACGAGCAGTACTTC. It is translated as CASSRIGGSAYEQYF.

The CDR3 coding sequence is TGCAGCGTCATTGCTAGCGGGAGCTCCTACGAGCAGTACTTC. It yields the protein CSVIASGSSYEQYF. This chain joins TRBV29-1 and TRBJ2-7; 10 bases match TRBD2. The germline V gene encodes CDR1 SQVTM and CDR2 ANQGSEA. V gave up 6 bases and J gave up 0 bases; unmatched junction bases: 5. The CDR3 is 14 amino acids.

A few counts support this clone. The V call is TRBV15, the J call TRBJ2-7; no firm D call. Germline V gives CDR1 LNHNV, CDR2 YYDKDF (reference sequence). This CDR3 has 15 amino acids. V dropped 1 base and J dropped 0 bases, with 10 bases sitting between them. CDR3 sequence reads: CATSRGIGGSYEQYF. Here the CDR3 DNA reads TGTGCCACCAGCAGAGGAATCGGCGGCTCCTACGAGCAGTACTTC.

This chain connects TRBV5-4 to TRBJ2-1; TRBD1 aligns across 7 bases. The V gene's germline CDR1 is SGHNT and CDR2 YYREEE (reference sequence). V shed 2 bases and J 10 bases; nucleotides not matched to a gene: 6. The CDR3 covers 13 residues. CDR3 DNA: TGTGCCAGCAGCTTTTACAGGGGTCGCGAGCAGTTCTTC. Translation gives CASSFYRGREQFF.

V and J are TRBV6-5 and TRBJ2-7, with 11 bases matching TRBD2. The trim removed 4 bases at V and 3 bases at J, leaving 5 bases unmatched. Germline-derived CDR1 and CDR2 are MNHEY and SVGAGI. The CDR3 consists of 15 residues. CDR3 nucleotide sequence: TGTGCCAGCAGTTCACCCGGGACTAGCGGCTACGAGCAGTACTTC. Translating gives CASSSPGTSGYEQYF.

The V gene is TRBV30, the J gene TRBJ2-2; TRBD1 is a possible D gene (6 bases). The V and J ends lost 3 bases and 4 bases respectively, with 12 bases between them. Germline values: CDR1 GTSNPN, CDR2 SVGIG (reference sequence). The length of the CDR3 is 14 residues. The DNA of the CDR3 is TGTGCCTGGAGGGCAGGGGCAACCACCGGGGAGCTGTTTTTT. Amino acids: CAWRAGATTGELFF.

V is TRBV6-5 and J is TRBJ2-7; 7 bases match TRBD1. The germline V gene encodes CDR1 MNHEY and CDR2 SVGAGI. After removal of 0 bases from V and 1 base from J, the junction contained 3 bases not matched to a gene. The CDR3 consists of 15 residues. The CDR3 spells CASSYSQGPSYEQYF. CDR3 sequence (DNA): TGTGCCAGCAGTTACTCACAGGGGCCATCCTACGAGCAGTACTTC.

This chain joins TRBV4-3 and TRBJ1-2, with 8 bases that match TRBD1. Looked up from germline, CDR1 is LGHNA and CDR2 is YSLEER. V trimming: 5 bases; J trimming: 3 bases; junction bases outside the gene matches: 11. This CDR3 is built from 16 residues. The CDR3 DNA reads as TGCGCCAGCAGCTCGCCTCCCCCGACAGGGGACTATGGCTACACCTTC. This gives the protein CASSSPPPTGDYGYTF.

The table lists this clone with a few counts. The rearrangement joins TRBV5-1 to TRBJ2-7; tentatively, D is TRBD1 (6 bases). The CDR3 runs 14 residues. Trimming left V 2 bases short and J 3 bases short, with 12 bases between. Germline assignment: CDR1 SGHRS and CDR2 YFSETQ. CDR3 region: CASSLDRQYYEQYF. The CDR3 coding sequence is TGCGCCAGCAGCTTAGACAGGCAGTACTACGAGCAGTACTTC.

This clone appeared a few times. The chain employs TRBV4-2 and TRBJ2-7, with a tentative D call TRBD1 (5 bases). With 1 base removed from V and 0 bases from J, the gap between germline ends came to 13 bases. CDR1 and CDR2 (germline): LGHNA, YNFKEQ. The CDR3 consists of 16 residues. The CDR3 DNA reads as TGTGCCAGCAGCCAAGTCCTAGGGGATTACTCCTACGAGCAGTACTTC. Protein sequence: CASSQVLGDYSYEQYF.

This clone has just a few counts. CDR3 nucleotide sequence: TGTGCCAGCAGCCCGAACGGGGGGGGAGAGACCCAGTACTTC. Translated, it gives CASSPNGGGETQYF. V usage is TRBV7-9 and J usage is TRBJ2-5; 8 nucleotides align to TRBD2. The germline V gene encodes CDR1 SEHNR and CDR2 FQNEAQ (reference sequence). The CDR3 has 14 amino acids. J gave up 4 bases and V 5 bases, and 6 bases lay outside the gene matches.

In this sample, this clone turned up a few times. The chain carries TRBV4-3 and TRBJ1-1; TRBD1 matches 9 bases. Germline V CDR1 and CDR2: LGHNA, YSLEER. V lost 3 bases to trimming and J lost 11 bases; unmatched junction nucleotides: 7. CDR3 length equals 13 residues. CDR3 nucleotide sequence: TGCGCCAGCAGCCAGAACAGGGGGCGTCCGGCTTTCTTT. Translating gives CASSQNRGRPAFF.

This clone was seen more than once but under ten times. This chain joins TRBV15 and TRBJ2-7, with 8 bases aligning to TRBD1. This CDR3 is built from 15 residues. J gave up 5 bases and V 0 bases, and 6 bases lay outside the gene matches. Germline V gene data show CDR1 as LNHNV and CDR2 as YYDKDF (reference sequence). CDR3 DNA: TGTGCCACCAGCAGAGATATCAGGGGGCAAAACGAGCAGTACTTC. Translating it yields CATSRDIRGQNEQYF.

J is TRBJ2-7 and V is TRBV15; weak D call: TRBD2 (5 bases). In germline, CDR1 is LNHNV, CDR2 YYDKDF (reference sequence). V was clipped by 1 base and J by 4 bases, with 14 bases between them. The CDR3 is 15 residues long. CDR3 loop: CATSRGQGSAYEQYF. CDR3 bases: TGTGCCACCAGCAGAGGACAAGGGAGTGCTTACGAGCAGTACTTC. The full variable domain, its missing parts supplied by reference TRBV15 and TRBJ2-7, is DAMVIQNPRYQVTQFGKPVTLSCSQTLNHNVMYWYQQKSSQAPKLLFHYYDKDFNNEADTPDNFQSRRPNTSFCFLDIRSPGLGDTAMYLCATSRGQGSAYEQYFGPGTRLTVT.

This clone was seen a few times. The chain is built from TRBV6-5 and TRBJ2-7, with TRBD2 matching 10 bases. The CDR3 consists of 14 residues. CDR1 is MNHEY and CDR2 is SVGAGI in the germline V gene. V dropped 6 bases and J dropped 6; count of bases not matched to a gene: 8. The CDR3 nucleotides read TGTGCCAGCAGAAAGACTGGGACTAGCGCCGAGCAGTACTTC. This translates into CASRKTGTSAEQYF.

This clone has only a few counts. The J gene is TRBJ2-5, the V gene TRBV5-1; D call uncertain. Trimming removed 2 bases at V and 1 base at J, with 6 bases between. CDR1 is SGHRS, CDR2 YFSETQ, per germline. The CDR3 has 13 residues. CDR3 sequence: CASSFSSQETQYF. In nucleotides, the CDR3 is TGCGCCAGCAGCTTCTCTAGCCAAGAGACCCAGTACTTC.

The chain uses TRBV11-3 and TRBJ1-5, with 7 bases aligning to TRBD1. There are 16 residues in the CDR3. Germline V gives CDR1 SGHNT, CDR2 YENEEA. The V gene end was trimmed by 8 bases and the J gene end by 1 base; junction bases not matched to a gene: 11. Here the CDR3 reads CASCTTQGQSNQPQHF. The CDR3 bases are TGTGCCAGCTGTACAACCCAGGGACAGAGCAATCAGCCCCAGCATTTT.